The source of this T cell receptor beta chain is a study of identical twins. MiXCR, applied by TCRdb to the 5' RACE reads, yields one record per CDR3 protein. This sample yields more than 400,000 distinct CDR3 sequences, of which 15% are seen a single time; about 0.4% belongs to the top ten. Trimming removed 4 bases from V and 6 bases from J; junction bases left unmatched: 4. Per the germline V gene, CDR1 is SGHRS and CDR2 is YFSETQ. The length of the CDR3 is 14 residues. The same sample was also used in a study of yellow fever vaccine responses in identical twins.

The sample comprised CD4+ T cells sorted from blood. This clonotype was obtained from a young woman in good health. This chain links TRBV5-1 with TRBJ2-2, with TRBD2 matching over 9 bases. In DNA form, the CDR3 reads TGCGCCAGCAGCGCGGGACTAGCTTCCGGGGAGCTGTTTTTT. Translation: CASSAGLASGELFF.